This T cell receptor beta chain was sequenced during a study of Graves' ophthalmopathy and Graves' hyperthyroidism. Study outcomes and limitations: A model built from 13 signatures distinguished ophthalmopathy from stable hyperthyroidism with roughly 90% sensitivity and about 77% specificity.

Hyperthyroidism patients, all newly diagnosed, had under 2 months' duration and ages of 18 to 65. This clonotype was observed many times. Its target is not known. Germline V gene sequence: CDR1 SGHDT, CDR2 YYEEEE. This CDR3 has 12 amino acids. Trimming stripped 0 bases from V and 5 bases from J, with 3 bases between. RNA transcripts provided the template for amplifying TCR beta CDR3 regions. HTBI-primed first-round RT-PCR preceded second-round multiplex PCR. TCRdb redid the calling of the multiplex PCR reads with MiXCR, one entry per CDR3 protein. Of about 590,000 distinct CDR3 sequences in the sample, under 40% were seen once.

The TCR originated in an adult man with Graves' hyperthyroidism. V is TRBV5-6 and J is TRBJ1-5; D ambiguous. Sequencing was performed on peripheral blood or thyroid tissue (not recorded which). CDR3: CASSLVDQPQHF. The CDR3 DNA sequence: TGTGCCAGCAGCTTGGTGGATCAGCCCCAGCATTTT.